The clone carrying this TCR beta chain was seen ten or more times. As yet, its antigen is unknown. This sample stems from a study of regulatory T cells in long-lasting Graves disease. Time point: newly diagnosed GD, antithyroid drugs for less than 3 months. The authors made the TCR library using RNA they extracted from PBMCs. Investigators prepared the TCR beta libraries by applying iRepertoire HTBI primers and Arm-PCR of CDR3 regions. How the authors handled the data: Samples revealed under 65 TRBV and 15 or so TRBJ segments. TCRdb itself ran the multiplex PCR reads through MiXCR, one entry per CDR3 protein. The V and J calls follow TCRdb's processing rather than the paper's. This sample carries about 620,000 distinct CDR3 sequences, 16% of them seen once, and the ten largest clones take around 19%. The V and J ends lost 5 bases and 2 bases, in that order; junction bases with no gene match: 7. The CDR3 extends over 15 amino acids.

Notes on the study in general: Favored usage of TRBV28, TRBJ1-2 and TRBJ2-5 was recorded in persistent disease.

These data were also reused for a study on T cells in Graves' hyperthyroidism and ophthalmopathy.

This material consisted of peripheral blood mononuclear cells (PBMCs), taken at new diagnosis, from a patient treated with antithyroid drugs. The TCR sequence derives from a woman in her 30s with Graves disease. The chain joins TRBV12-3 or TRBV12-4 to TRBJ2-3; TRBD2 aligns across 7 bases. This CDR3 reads CASSREDQNTDTQYF. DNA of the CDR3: TGTGCCAGCAGTCGGGAGGACCAAAACACAGATACGCAGTATTTT.